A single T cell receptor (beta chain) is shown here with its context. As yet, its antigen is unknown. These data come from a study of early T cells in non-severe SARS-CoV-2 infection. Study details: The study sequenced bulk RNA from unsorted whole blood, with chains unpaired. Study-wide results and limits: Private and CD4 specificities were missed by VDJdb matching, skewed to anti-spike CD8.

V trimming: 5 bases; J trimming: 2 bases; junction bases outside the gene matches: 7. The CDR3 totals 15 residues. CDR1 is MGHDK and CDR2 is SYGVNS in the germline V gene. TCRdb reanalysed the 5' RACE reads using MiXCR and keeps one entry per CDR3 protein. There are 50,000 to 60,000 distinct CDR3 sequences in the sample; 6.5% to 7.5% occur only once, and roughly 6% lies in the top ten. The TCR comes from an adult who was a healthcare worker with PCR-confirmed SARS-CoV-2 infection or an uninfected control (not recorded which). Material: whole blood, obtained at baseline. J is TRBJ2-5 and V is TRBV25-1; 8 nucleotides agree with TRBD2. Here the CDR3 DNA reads TGTGCCAGCAGTCCGGGGGGGGCCATACAAGAGACCCAGTACTTC. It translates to CASSPGGAIQETQYF.